Each of the 2 T cell receptor beta chains below was sequenced from the same sample in a study of blood T cells in healthy people across ages. Primers used in a second PCR of about 7 to 12 cycles were a sample-barcoded 5' primer and a J-beta primer mix. In TCRdb, the 5' RACE reads were re-called with MiXCR into one record per CDR3 protein. The table lists about 580,000 distinct CDR3 sequences, 40% to 50% of them singletons, with 20% to 25% in the top ten. Sequencing input: blood. The receptor source for this set is an elderly man in good health.

V and J are TRBV3-1 and TRBJ1-1; 8 nucleotides line up with TRBD1. This CDR3 spans 15 amino acids. V lost 1 base, J lost 1 base, and 2 bases stayed unmatched. Looked up from germline, CDR1 is LGHDT and CDR2 is YNNKEL (reference sequence). The CDR3: CASSQADRGNTEAFF. CDR3 nucleotide sequence: TGTGCCAGCAGCCAAGCCGACAGGGGGAACACTGAAGCTTTCTTT.

This clonotype was observed at least ten times. Compared with germline, one end of the junction differs, possibly owing to a read error. The chain recombines TRBV6-5 with TRBJ1-6; D gene unclear. From germline, CDR1 is MNHEY and CDR2 SVGAGI. The CDR3 sequence is 18 residues long. DNA for the CDR3: TGTGCCAGCAGTTACTCGACCAGGATCCTCTCCTATACTTCACCCCTCCACTTT. The encoded protein is CASSYSTRILSYTSPLHF.